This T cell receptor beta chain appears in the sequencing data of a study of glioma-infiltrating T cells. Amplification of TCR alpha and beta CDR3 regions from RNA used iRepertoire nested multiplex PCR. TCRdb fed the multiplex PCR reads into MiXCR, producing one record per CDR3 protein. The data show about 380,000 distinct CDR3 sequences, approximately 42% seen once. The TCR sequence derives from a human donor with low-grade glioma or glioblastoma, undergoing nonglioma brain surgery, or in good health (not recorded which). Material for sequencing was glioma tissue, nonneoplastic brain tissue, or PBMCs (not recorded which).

Written as DNA, the CDR3 is TGTGCCAGCAGTTACTTCCCGGGACTAGCAAGGGAGACCCAGTACTTC. This sequence encodes CASSYFPGLARETQYF. The V gene is TRBV6-5, the J gene TRBJ2-5; 9 nucleotides align to TRBD2. V was clipped by 1 base and J by 5 bases; unmatched bases: 8. This CDR3 has 16 residues. The germline gives CDR1 MNHEY, CDR2 SVGAGI.